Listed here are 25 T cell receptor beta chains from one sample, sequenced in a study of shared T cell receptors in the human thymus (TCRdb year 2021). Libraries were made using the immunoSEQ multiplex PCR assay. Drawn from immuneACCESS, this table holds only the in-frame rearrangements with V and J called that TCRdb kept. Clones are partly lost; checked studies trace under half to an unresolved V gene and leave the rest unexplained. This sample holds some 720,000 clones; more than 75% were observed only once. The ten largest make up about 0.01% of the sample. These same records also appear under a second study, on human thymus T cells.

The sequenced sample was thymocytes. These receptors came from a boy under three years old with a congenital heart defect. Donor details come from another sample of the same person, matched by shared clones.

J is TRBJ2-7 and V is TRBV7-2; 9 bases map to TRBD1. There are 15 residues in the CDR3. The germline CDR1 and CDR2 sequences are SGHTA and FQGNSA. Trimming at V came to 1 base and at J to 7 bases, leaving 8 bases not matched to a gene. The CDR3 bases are TGTGCCAGCAGCTTAGGTGGGACAGGGTTGGGGGAGCAGTACTTC. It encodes CASSLGGTGLGEQYF.

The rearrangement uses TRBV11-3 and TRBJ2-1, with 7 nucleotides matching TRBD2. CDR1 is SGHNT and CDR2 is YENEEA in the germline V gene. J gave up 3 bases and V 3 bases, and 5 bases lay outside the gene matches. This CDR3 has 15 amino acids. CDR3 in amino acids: CASSLAGVDYNEQFF. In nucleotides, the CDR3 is TGTGCCAGCAGCTTGGCGGGAGTGGACTACAATGAGCAGTTCTTC.

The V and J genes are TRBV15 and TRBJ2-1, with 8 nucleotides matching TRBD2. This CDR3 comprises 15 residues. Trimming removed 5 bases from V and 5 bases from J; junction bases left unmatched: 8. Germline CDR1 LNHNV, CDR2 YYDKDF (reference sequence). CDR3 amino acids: CATSLPGGGNNEQFF. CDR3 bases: TGTGCCACCAGCCTCCCGGGCGGGGGGAACAATGAGCAGTTCTTC. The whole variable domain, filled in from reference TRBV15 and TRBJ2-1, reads DAMVIQNPRYQVTQFGKPVTLSCSQTLNHNVMYWYQQKSSQAPKLLFHYYDKDFNNEADTPDNFQSRRPNTSFCFLDIRSPGLGDTAMYLCATSLPGGGNNEQFFGPGTRLTVL.

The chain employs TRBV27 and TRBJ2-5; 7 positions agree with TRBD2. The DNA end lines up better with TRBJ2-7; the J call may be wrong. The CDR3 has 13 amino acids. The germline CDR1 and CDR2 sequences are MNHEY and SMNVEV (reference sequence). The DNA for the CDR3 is TGTGCCAGCAGGACTAGCAGGACCTACGAGCAGTACTTC. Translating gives CASRTSRTYEQYF.

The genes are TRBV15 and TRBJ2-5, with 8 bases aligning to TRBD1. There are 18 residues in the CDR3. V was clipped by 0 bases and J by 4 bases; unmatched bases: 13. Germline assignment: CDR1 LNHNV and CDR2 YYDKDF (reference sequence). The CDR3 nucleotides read TGTGCCACCAGCAGAGATCCCCAGGGGGCAGGGGTGACAGAGACCCAGTACTTC. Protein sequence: CATSRDPQGAGVTETQYF.

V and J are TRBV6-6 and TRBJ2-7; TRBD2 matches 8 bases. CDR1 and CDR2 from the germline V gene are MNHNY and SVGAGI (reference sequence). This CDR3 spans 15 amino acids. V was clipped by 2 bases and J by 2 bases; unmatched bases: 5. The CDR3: CASSYAGLATYEQYF. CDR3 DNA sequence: TGTGCCAGCAGTTACGCCGGACTAGCCACCTACGAGCAGTACTTC.

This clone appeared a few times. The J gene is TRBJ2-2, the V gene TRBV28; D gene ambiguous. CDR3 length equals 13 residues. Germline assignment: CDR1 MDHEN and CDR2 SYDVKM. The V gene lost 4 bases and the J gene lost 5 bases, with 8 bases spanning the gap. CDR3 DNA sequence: TGTGCCAGCAGTTCACCTAGAACCGGGGAGCTGTTTTTT. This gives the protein CASSSPRTGELFF.

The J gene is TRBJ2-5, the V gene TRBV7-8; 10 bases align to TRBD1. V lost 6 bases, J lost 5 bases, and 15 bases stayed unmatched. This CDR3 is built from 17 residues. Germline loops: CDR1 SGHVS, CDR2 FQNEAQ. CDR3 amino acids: CASRPFPGQGRSETQYF. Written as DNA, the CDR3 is TGTGCCAGCAGGCCATTCCCGGGACAGGGGAGATCTGAGACCCAGTACTTC.

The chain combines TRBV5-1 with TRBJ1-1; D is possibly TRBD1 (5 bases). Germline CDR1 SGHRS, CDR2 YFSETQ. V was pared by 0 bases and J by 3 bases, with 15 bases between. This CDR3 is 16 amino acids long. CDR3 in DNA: TGCGCCAGCAGCTTGGGGACGACAGCTCTCTACACTGAAGCTTTCTTT. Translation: CASSLGTTALYTEAFF.

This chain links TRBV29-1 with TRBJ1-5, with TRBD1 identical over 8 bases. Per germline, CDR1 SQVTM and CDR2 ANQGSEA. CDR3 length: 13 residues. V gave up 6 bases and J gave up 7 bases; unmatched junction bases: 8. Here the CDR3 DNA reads TGCAGCGTAACGACAGGGGAACGGCAGCCCCAGCATTTT. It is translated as CSVTTGERQPQHF.

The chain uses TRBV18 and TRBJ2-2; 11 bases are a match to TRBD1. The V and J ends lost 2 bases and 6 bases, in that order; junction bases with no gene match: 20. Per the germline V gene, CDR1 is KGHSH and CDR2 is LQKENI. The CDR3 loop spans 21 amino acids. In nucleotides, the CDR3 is TGTGCCAGCTCACCAGACCAATCGGGGGTACCCGGGACAGGGGGTCCCGGGGAGCTGTTTTTT. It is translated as CASSPDQSGVPGTGGPGELFF.

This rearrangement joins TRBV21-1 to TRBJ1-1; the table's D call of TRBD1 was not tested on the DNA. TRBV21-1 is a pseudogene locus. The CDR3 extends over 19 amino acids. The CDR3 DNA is TGTGCCAGCAGCAGGGAGTTACAGGGGGGCCTATCCATGAACACTGAAGCTTTCTTT. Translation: CASSRELQGGLSMNTEAFF.

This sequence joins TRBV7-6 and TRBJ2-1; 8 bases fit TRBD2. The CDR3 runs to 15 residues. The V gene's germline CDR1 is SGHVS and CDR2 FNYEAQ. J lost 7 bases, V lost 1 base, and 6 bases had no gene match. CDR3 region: CASSLVSGERNEQFF. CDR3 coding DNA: TGTGCCAGCAGCTTAGTTAGCGGGGAGAGGAATGAGCAGTTCTTC.

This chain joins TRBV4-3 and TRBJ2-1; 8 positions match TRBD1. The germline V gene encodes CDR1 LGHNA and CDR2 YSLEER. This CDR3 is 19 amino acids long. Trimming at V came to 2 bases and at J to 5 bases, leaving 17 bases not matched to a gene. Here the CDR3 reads CASSQTLGIPGTGHNEQFF. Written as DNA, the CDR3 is TGCGCCAGCAGCCAAACTCTTGGAATCCCCGGGACAGGTCACAATGAGCAGTTCTTC.

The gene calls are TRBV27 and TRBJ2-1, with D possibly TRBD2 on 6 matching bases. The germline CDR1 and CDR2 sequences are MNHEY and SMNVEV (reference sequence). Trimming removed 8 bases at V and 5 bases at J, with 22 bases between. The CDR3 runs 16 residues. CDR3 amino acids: CASSLWGVVAHNEQFF. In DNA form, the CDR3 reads TGTGCCAGCTCCCTATGGGGGGTGGTGGCCCACAATGAGCAGTTCTTC.

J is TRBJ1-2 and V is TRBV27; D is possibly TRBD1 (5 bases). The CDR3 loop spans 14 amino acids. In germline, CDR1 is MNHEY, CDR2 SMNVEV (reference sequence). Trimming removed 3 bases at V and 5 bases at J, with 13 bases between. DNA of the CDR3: TGTGCCAGCAGTTTTGACGGGGGATATTATGGCTACACCTTC. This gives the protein CASSFDGGYYGYTF.

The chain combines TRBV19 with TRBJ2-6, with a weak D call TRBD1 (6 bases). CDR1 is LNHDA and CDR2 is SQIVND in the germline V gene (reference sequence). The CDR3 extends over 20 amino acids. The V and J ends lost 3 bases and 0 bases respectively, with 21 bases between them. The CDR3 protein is CASSIGTNAGDLSGANVLTF. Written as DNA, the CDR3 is TGTGCCAGTAGTATCGGAACCAACGCAGGGGACCTCTCTGGGGCCAACGTCCTGACTTTC.

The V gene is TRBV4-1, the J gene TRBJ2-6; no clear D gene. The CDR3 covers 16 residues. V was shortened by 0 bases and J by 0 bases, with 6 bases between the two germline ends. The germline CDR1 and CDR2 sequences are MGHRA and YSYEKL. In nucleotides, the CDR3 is TGCGCCAGCAGCCAAGATTTGAGCTCTGGGGCCAACGTCCTGACTTTC. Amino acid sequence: CASSQDLSSGANVLTF.

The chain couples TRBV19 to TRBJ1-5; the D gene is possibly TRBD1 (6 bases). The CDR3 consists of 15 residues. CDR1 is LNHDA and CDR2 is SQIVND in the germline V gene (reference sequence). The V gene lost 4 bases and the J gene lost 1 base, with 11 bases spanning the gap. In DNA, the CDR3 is TGTGCCAGTAGTACGAACAGGGTGAGCAATCAGCCCCAGCATTTT. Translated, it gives CASSTNRVSNQPQHF. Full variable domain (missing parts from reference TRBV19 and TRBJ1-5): DGGITQSPKYLFRKEGQNVTLSCEQNLNHDAMYWYRQDPGQGLRLIYYSQIVNDFQKGDIAEGYSVSREKKESFPLTVTSAQKNPTAFYLCASSTNRVSNQPQHFGDGTRLSIL.

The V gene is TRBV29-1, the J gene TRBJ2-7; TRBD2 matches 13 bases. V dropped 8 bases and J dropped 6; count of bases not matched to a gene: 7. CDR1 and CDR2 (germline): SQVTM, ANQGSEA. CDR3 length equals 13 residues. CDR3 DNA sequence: TGCAGCCACGGGACTAGCGGGGAAAGCGAGCAGTACTTC. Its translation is CSHGTSGESEQYF.

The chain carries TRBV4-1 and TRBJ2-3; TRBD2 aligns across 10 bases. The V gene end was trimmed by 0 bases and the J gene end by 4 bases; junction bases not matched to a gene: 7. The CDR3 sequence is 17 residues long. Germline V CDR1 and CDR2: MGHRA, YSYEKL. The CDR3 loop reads CASSQDGLAGDPDTQYF. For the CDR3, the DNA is TGCGCCAGCAGCCAAGATGGGCTAGCGGGAGACCCAGATACGCAGTATTTT.

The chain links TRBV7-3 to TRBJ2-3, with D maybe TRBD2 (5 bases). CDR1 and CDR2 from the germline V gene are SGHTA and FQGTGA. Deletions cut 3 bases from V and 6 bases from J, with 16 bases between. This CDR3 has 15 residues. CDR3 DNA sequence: TGTGCCAGCAGCTTTCGTAAGGGAGATCGGGATACGCAGTATTTT. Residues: CASSFRKGDRDTQYF. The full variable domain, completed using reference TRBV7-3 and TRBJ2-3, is GAGVSQTPSNKVTEKGKYVELRCDPISGHTALYWYRQSLGQGPEFLIYFQGTGAADDSGLPNDRFFAVRPEGSVSTLKIQRTERGDSAVYLCASSFRKGDRDTQYFGPGTRLTVL.

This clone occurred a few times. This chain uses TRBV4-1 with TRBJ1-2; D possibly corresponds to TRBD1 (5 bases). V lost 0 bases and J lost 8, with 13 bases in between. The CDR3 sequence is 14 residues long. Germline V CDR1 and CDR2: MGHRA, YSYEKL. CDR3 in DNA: TGCGCCAGCAGCCAAGATCCCCAGGGCCGGGGCTACACCTTC. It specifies CASSQDPQGRGYTF.

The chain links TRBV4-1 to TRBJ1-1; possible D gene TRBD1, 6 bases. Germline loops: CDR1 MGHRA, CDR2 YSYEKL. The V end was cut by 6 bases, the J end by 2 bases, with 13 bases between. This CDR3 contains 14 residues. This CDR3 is CASSRTGLNTEAFF. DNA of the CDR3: TGCGCCAGCAGTCGAACAGGGCTAAACACTGAAGCTTTCTTT.

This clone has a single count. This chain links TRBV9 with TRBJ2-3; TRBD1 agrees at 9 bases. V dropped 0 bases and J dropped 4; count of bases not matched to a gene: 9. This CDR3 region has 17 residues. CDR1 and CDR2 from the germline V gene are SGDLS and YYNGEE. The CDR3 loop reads CASSVGDRASCPDTQYF. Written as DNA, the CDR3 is TGTGCCAGCAGCGTAGGGGACAGGGCGTCGTGTCCAGATACGCAGTATTTT.